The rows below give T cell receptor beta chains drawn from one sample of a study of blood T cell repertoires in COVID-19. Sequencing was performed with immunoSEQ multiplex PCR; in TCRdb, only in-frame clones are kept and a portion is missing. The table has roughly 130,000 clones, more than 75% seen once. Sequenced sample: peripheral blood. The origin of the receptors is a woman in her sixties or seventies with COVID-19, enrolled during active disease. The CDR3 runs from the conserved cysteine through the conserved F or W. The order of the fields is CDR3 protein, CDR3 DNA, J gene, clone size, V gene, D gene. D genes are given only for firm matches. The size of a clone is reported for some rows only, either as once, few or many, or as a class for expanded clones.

CDR3aa: CASSQQQGPSGNTIYF
CDR3nt: TGCGCCAGCAGCCAGCAACAGGGTCCCTCTGGAAACACCATATATTTT
j_gene: TRBJ1-3
abundance: .
v_gene: TRBV4-1
d_gene: .

CDR3aa: CASSNQGAGEQYF
CDR3nt: TGTGCCAGCAGCAACCAGGGGGCGGGGGAGCAGTACTTC
j_gene: TRBJ2-7
abundance: many
v_gene: TRBV5-5
d_gene: TRBD1

CDR3aa: CASSLQGATDTQYF
CDR3nt: TGTGCCAGCAGCTTGCAGGGGGCTACTGATACGCAGTATTTT
j_gene: TRBJ2-3
abundance: .
v_gene: TRBV5-6
d_gene: TRBD1

CDR3aa: CASSSQGAYYGYTF
CDR3nt: TGTGCCAGCAGTTCACAGGGGGCCTACTATGGCTACACCTTC
j_gene: TRBJ1-2
abundance: .
v_gene: TRBV28
d_gene: TRBD1

CDR3aa: CASSRQFQETQYF
CDR3nt: TGTGCCAGCAGCAGACAGTTCCAAGAGACCCAGTACTTC
j_gene: TRBJ2-5
abundance: .
v_gene: TRBV7-2
d_gene: .

CDR3aa: CASSMGQGLYGYTF
CDR3nt: TGTGCCAGTAGTATGGGACAGGGCCTCTATGGCTACACCTTC
j_gene: TRBJ1-2
abundance: .
v_gene: TRBV19
d_gene: TRBD1

CDR3aa: CATSEYEQYF
CDR3nt: TGTGCCACCTCCGAGTACGAGCAGTACTTC
j_gene: TRBJ2-7
abundance: once
v_gene: TRBV6-6
d_gene: .

CDR3aa: CATTQELNSPLHF
CDR3nt: TGTGCCACCACTCAGGAATTAAATTCACCCCTCCACTTT
j_gene: TRBJ1-6
abundance: few
v_gene: TRBV15
d_gene: .

CDR3aa: CASSLTGDEFF
CDR3nt: TGTGCCAGCAGTTTGACAGGGGATGAGTTCTTC
j_gene: TRBJ2-1
abundance: .
v_gene: TRBV12-3/TRBV12-4
d_gene: TRBD1

CDR3aa: CASSVGQQYEQYF
CDR3nt: TGTGCCAGCAGTGTTGGGCAGCAGTACGAGCAGTACTTC
j_gene: TRBJ2-7
abundance: .
v_gene: TRBV2
d_gene: .